The text below deals with one T cell receptor beta chain. The ends were cut back, 0 bases at V and 0 bases at J, with 5 bases in the middle. This CDR3 region has 15 residues. CDR1 KGHSH and CDR2 LQKENI come from the germline V gene. This entry comes from a study of T cell responses to AZD1222 COVID-19 vaccine. Data came from immunoSEQ multiplex PCR; TCRdb stores just in-frame clones and leaves some out. The table lists around 80,000 clones, approximately 83% of them singletons, with 10% in the top ten. This clonotype originated in an adult who received the AZD1222 COVID-19 vaccine. Sequences were derived from peripheral blood, sampled 28 days after the second AZD1222 dose. The genes are TRBV18 and TRBJ1-4, with D hard to call. The CDR3 coding sequence is TGTGCCAGCTCACCACCCGGCTCAACTAATGAAAAACTGTTTTTT. As protein: CASSPPGSTNEKLFF.